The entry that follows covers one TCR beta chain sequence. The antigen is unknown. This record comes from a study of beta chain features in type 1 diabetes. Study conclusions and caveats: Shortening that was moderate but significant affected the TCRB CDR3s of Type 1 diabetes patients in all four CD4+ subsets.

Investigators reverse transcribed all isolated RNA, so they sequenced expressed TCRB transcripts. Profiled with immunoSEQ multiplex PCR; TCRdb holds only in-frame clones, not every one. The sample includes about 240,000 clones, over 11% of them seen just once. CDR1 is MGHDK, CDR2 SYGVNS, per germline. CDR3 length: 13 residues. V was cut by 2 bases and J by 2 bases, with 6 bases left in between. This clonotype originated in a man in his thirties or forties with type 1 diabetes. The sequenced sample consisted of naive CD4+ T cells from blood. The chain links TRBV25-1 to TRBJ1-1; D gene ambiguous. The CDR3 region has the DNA TGTGCCAGCAGTGAACAGGCTAACACTGAAGCTTTCTTT. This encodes CASSEQANTEAFF.